This TCR beta chain was sequenced in a study of blood T cell repertoires in COVID-19. Across the whole study: Researchers got acute and convalescent COVID-19 samples from the United States, Italy and Spain. T cells, B-cell-depleted T cells, or PBMCs supplied cDNA or gDNA.

Original handling: Estimates of nucleated cell counts were drawn from the amplification of reference gene primers. Sequencing used immunoSEQ multiplex PCR; TCRdb keeps in-frame clones, though not all of them. V and J calls and clone size are as listed in that table; D and trimming were resolved from the DNA. The sample contains 200,000 to 300,000 clones, approximately 85% of which appear only once. The sequencing sample was made of peripheral blood. The source of this sequence is a woman aged 55 to 70 with active or convalescent COVID-19.

CDR3 sequence reads: CASSLVRQGRYSNQPQHF. The DNA of the CDR3 is TGTGCCAGCAGCTTAGTCAGACAGGGGAGATATAGCAATCAGCCCCAGCATTTT. The chain employs TRBV11-2 and TRBJ1-5; TRBD1 matches at 8 bases. V lost 1 base and J lost 0; bases outside the gene matches: 8. Germline CDR1 SGHAT, CDR2 FQNNGV. The CDR3 loop spans 18 amino acids.